This TCR beta chain originates from a study of cytomegalovirus exposure and HLA in healthy donors. This CDR3 is built from 17 residues. The ends were cut back, 5 bases at V and 3 bases at J, with 20 bases in the middle. CDR1 SGHRS and CDR2 YFSETQ come from the germline V gene. PCR was performed using 60 Vbeta and 13 Jbeta primers. Generated by immunoSEQ multiplex PCR, the TCRdb table keeps only in-frame clones and is missing some. The top ten hold 1.5% of the sample, which has roughly 150,000 clones, over 70% seen once. The specimen was PBMCs. This clonotype was obtained from a woman aged 18-29 years in good health and CMV-seronegative. The chain employs TRBV5-1 and TRBJ1-4; D gene unclear. The CDR3 is CASREGVQGRPNEKLFF. In DNA, the CDR3 is TGCGCCAGCAGGGAGGGTGTGCAAGGGCGGCCTAATGAAAAACTGTTTTTT. Complete variable domain (other parts from reference TRBV5-1 and TRBJ1-4): KAGVTQTPRYLIKTRGQQVTLSCSPISGHRSVSWYQQTPGQGLQFLFEYFSETQRNKGNFPGRFSGRQFSNSRSEMNVSTLELGDSALYLCASREGVQGRPNEKLFFGSGTQLSVL.